This entry concerns a single T cell receptor beta chain. Its antigen is currently unknown. The CDR3 spans 15 residues. The germline V and J ends were trimmed by 5 bases and 2 bases, with 15 bases remaining between them. Germline CDR1 and CDR2: LNHDA and SQIVND (reference sequence). The data belong to a study of cytomegalovirus exposure and HLA in healthy donors. In the PCR, 60 Vbeta and 13 Jbeta primers were used. Method: immunoSEQ multiplex PCR; TCRdb's copy keeps in-frame clones and lacks some. The repertoire holds about 34,000 clones, with roughly two thirds as singletons. Study results and caveats: Most sequenced TCRs were rare (though some public TCRs occurred in many donors). Accurate HLA-A and HLA-B prediction from TCR beta sequences was reported for most subjects.

Sequenced material: PBMCs. This chain joins TRBV19 and TRBJ1-2; D is possibly TRBD1 (5 bases). The receptor was derived from a man in his forties in good health and CMV-seropositive. The CDR3 loop reads CASSPIVPGNYGYTF. The CDR3 region has the DNA TGTGCCAGTAGTCCCATCGTTCCAGGGAACTATGGCTACACCTTC.